The 6 T cell receptor beta chains reported below all come from one sample, sequenced in a study of T cells of healthy individuals. TCRdb reprocessed the 5' RACE reads with MiXCR, giving one entry per CDR3 protein. The sample yields 75,000 to 95,000 distinct CDR3 sequences, approximately 4.7% seen once. Source of these receptors: a female donor in good health.

This clonotype was seen a few times. This chain links TRBV7-2 with TRBJ1-1, with TRBD1 matching 8 bases. Losses at the gene ends were 4 bases for V and 4 bases for J; bases not matched to a gene: 5. CDR3 size: 14 residues. The V gene's germline CDR1 is SGHTA and CDR2 FQGNSA. The CDR3 nucleotides read TGTGCCAGCAGCTCCCGGACAGGGAGCACTGAAGCTTTCTTT. Protein: CASSSRTGSTEAFF.

V is TRBV5-6 and J is TRBJ1-1; unclear D gene. Trimming left V 0 bases short and J 7 bases short, with 16 bases between. From germline, CDR1 is SGHDT and CDR2 YYEEEE. This CDR3 contains 15 residues. The CDR3, as DNA: TGTGCCAGCAGCTTGGAGTCGATGGCAGGCGTTGAAGCTTTCTTT. Protein: CASSLESMAGVEAFF.

This clonotype has ten or more counts. DNA for the CDR3: TGTGCCAGCAGCGTAGTAGGGGGACAGGACCTCTACGAGCAGTACTTC. Translation gives CASSVVGGQDLYEQYF. V and J are TRBV9 and TRBJ2-7, with 8 positions matching TRBD1. This CDR3 contains 16 residues. CDR1 and CDR2 from the germline V gene are SGDLS and YYNGEE. The V gene end was trimmed by 0 bases and the J gene end by 3 bases; junction bases not matched to a gene: 8. The whole variable domain, remainder taken from reference TRBV9 and TRBJ2-7, is DSGVTQTPKHLITATGQRVTLRCSPRSGDLSVYWYQQSLDQGLQFLIQYYNGEERAKGNILERFSAQQFPDLHSELNLSSLELGDSALYFCASSVVGGQDLYEQYFGPGTRLTVT.

A note on this clonotype: It may be a read error: a sequence one base away is much more abundant. V and J are TRBV13 and TRBJ2-1; 11 bases match TRBD1. CDR1 and CDR2 from the germline V gene are PRHDT and FYEKMQ (reference sequence). The CDR3 extends over 15 amino acids. CDR3 sequence reads: CVSSLRTGGRGEQFF. The CDR3 nucleotides read TGTGTCAGCAGCTTACGGACAGGGGGCAGGGGTGAGCAGTTCTTC.

This clonotype appeared many times. The chain employs TRBV20-1 and TRBJ2-7; D may correspond to TRBD1 or TRBD2 (5 bases each). CDR3 length equals 13 residues. Per germline, CDR1 DFQATT and CDR2 SNEGSKA (reference sequence). V was clipped by 3 bases and J by 2 bases, with 11 bases between them. The CDR3 reads CSASGTDAYEQYF. CDR3 bases: TGCAGTGCTAGTGGGACCGATGCCTACGAGCAGTACTTC.

This chain joins TRBV7-2 and TRBJ2-1, with TRBD2 matching over 7 bases. V gave up 8 bases and J gave up 10 bases; unmatched junction bases: 20. CDR1 is SGHTA, CDR2 FQGNSA, per germline. The length of the CDR3 is 16 residues. In DNA form, the CDR3 reads TGTGCCAGCGCGAATCGGGCGGGGGAGGGCCTTGGGGAGCAGTTCTTC. It yields the protein CASANRAGEGLGEQFF.